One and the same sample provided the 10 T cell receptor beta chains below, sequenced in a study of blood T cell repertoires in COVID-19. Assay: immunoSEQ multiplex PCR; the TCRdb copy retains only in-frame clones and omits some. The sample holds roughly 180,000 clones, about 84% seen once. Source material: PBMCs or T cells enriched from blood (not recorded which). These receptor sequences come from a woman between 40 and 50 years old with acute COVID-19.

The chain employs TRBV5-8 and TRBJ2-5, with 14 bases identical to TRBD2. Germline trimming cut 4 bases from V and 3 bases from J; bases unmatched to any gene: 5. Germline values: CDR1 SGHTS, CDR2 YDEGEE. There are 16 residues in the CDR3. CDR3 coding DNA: TGTGCCAGCAGCCCCGGGACTAGCGGGAGTAAAGAGACCCAGTACTTC. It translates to CASSPGTSGSKETQYF.

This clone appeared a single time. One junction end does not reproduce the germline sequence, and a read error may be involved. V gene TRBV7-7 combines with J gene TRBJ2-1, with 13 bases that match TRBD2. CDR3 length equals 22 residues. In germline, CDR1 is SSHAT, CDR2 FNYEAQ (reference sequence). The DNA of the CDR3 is TGTGCTAGCAGCTTAGCGCCTACTAGCGGGAGGGTTACACCCAGCTCCTACAATGAGCAGTTCTTC. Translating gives CASSLAPTSGRVTPSSYNEQFF.

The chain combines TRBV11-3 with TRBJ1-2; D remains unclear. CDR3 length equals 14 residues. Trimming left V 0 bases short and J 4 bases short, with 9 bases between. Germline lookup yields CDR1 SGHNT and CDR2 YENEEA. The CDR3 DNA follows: TGTGCCAGCAGCTTAGATCCGGTTGTCTATGGCTACACCTTC. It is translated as CASSLDPVVYGYTF.

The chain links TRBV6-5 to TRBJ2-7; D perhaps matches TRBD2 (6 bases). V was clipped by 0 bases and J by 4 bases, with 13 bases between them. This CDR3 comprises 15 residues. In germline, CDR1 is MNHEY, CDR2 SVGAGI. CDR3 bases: TGTGCCAGCAGTTACTCGGCGGGGCCCCTTTACGAGCAGTACGTC. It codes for CASSYSAGPLYEQYV.

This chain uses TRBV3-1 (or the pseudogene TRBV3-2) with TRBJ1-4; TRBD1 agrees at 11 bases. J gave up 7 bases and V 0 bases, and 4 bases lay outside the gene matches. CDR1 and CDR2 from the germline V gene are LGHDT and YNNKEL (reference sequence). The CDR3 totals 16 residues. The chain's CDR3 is CASSQDRGTGGEKLFF. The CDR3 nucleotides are TGTGCCAGCAGCCAAGATAGGGGGACAGGGGGTGAAAAACTGTTTTTT.

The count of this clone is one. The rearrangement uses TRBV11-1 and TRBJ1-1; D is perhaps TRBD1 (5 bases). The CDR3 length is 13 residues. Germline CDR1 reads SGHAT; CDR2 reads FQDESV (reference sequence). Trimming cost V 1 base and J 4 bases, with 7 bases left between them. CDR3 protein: CASSLDGATEAFF. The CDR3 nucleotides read TGTGCCAGCAGCTTAGATGGGGCCACTGAAGCTTTCTTT.

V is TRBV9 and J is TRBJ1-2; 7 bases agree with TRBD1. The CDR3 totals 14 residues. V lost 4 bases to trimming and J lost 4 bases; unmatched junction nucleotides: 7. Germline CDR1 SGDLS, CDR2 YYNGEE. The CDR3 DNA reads TGTGCCAGCAGCATAGAGGGGGCGGGCTATGGCTACACCTTC. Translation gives CASSIEGAGYGYTF.

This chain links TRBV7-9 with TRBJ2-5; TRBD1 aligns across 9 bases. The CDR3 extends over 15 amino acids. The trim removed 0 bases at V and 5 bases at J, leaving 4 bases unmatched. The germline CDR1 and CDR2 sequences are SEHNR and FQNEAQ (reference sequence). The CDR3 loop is CASSLAGTGTETQYF. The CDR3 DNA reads TGTGCCAGCAGCTTAGCCGGGACAGGGACGGAGACCCAGTACTTC. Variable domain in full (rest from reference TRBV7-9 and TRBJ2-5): DTGVSQNPRHKITKRGQNVTFRCDPISEHNRLYWYRQTLGQGPEFLTYFQNEAQLEKSRLLSDRFSAERPKGSFSTLEIQRTEQGDSAMYLCASSLAGTGTETQYFGPGTRLLVL.

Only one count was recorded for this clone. CDR3 loop: CASSFGLAYQETQYF. The CDR3, as DNA: TGTGCCAGCAGTTTTGGACTAGCATATCAAGAGACCCAGTACTTC. The genes are TRBV9 and TRBJ2-5, with TRBD2 matching over 8 bases. In germline, CDR1 is SGDLS, CDR2 YYNGEE. The trim removed 5 bases at V and 2 bases at J, leaving 8 bases unmatched. The CDR3 consists of 15 residues.

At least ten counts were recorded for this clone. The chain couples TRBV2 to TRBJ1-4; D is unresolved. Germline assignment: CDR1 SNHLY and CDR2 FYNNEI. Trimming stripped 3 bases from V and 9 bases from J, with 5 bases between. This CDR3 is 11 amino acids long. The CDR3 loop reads CASSDWQKLFF. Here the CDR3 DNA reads TGTGCCAGCAGTGATTGGCAAAAACTGTTTTTT.